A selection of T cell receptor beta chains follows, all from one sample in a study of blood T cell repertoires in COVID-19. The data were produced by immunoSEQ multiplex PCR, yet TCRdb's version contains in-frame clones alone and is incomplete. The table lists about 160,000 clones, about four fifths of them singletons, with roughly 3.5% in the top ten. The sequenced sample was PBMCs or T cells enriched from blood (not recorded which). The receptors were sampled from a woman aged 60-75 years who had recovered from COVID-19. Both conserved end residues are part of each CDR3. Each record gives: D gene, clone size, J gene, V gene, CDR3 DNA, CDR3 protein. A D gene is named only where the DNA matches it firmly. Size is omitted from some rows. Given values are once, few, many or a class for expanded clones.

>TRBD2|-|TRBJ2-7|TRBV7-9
TGTGCCAGCAGCCGGACTAGCGCCATCGAGCAGTACTTC
CASSRTSAIEQYF
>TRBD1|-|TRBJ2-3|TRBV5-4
TGTGCCAGCAGTAAATCCGGGACAGGGGCCACAGATACGCAGTATTTT
CASSKSGTGATDTQYF
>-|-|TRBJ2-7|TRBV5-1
TGCGCCAGCAGCTGGGACACCCCCTTTGAGCAGTACTTC
CASSWDTPFEQYF
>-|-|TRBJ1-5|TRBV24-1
TGTGCCACCAGTCAGTCCAATCAGCCCCAGCATTTT
CATSQSNQPQHF
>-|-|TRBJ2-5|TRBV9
TGTGCCAGCAGCGTTGAAGGGGGGGAACTGGAGACCCAGTACTTC
CASSVEGGELETQYF
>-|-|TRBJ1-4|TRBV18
TGTGCCAGCTCTCAAACGGTCACTAATGAAAAACTGTTTTTT
CASSQTVTNEKLFF
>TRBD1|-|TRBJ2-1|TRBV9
TGTGCCAGCAGCGACACACCAGGGGGCAATGAGCAGTTCTTC
CASSDTPGGNEQFF
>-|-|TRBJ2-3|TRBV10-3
TGTGCCATCAGCGGGATGCTGAGCACAGATACGCAGTATTTT
CAISGMLSTDTQYF
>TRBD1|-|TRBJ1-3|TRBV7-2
TGTGCCAGCAGCTCGACAGGGTTAAACACCATATATTTT
CASSSTGLNTIYF
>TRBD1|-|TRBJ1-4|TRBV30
TGTGCCTGGAGTCCCGGACAGGCGCCCAATGAAAAACTGTTTTTT
CAWSPGQAPNEKLFF
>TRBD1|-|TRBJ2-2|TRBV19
TGTGCCAGTAGTACCGGGACAGGGGGGACCGGGGAGCTGTTTTTT
CASSTGTGGTGELFF
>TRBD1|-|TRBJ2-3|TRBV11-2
TGTGCCAGCAGCTTAGTATCGTTCGGGACAGGGTACACAGATACGCAGTATTTT
CASSLVSFGTGYTDTQYF
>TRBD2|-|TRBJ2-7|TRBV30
TGTGCCTGGGGGGAGGGGAAGTACGAGCAGTACTTC
CAWGEGKYEQYF
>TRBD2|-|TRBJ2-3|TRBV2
TGTGCCAGCGGTAGCGGGGGGGCCGGCACAGATACGCAGTATTTT
CASGSGGAGTDTQYF
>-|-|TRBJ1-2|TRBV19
TGTGCCAGTAGTACCAATAAGAAGGGAGCTAACTATGGCTACACCTTC
CASSTNKKGANYGYTF
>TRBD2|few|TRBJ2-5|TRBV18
TGTGCCAGCTCACCGCGGGGGGTCCAAGAGACCCAGTACTTC
CASSPRGVQETQYF